One and the same sample provided the 11 T cell receptor beta chains below, sequenced in a study of naive CD8 T cells in extremely preterm neonates. The assay was immunoSEQ multiplex PCR, and TCRdb's table has in-frame clones only and misses some. Of approximately 5,300 clones listed, about 97% are singletons. Sequencing used naive CD8+ T cells from blood. These receptors came from a human donor in good health.

The gene calls are TRBV6-5 and TRBJ1-2; possibly TRBD1 for D (6 bases). Trimming removed 0 bases from V and 2 bases from J, with 13 bases in between. The CDR3 runs 16 residues. CDR1 and CDR2 (germline): MNHEY, SVGAGI. CDR3 in DNA: TGTGCCAGCAGTTACTCACGTCCAGGGGCAAACTATGGCTACACCTTC. Protein product: CASSYSRPGANYGYTF.

The chain carries TRBV6-1 and TRBJ2-2; 9 bases map to TRBD1. In germline, CDR1 is MNHNS, CDR2 SASEGT. After removal of 3 bases from V and 2 bases from J, the junction contained 10 bases not matched to a gene. This CDR3 has 18 residues. The CDR3 coding sequence is TGTGCCAGCAGTGAGATCGGCTGGACAGGGGACAACACCGGGGAGCTGTTTTTT. Translating gives CASSEIGWTGDNTGELFF.

The chain is built from TRBV10-3 and TRBJ1-6; 7 nucleotides line up with TRBD1. Germline values: CDR1 ENHRY, CDR2 SYGVKD. J lost 7 bases, V lost 10 bases, and 7 bases had no gene match. The CDR3 extends over 13 amino acids. The CDR3 reads CANRDSKNSPLHF. The CDR3 DNA reads as TGTGCCAACCGGGACAGTAAAAATTCACCCCTCCACTTT.

The V call is TRBV9, the J call TRBJ1-2; 8 bases are a match to TRBD1. V was pared by 3 bases and J by 8 bases, with 9 bases of the junction left unmatched. Germline-derived CDR1 and CDR2 are SGDLS and YYNGEE. The CDR3 is 14 residues long. This CDR3 reads CASSGRTGNVGYTF. The CDR3, as DNA: TGTGCCAGCAGCGGGCGGACAGGGAACGTCGGCTACACCTTC.

This chain connects TRBV9 to TRBJ2-5; TRBD1 matches 7 bases. V was pared by 4 bases and J by 9 bases, with 9 bases of the junction left unmatched. The CDR3 consists of 13 residues. The V gene's germline CDR1 is SGDLS and CDR2 YYNGEE. The CDR3 sequence: CASSTDSQGAQYF. As DNA, the CDR3 is TGTGCCAGCAGCACGGACAGCCAGGGGGCCCAGTACTTC.

The V call is TRBV7-9, the J call TRBJ1-1; D possibly corresponds to TRBD1 (6 bases). Trimming shortened V by 5 bases and J by 7 bases, and 11 bases separated the two germline ends. There are 12 residues in the CDR3. The germline gives CDR1 SEHNR, CDR2 FQNEAQ (reference sequence). The CDR3 region is CASSPGTLEAFF. CDR3 in DNA: TGTGCCAGCAGCCCCGGGACACTTGAAGCTTTCTTT. Based on the CDR3 plus reference TRBV7-9 and TRBJ1-1, the full variable domain is DTGVSQNPRHKITKRGQNVTFRCDPISEHNRLYWYRQTLGQGPEFLTYFQNEAQLEKSRLLSDRFSAERPKGSFSTLEIQRTEQGDSAMYLCASSPGTLEAFFGQGTRLTVV.

The rearrangement joins TRBV7-9 to TRBJ2-1; 9 nucleotides line up with TRBD2. V dropped 5 bases and J dropped 4; count of bases not matched to a gene: 18. Per germline, CDR1 SEHNR and CDR2 FQNEAQ (reference sequence). The CDR3 extends over 19 amino acids. The CDR3 protein is CASSPTHDAAGGQYNEQFF. DNA for the CDR3: TGTGCCAGCAGCCCCACCCACGATGCAGCGGGGGGCCAATACAATGAGCAGTTCTTC.

J is TRBJ1-1 and V is TRBV27; D perhaps matches TRBD1 (5 bases). This CDR3 comprises 17 residues. Germline CDR1 reads MNHEY; CDR2 reads SMNVEV (reference sequence). Trimming took off 5 bases at V and 1 base at J, with 20 bases between the two ends. CDR3 DNA: TGTGCCAGCAGTGGGCTAGGGGCCCGGGGGGGGAACACTGAAGCTTTCTTT. Amino acids: CASSGLGARGGNTEAFF.

This chain uses TRBV5-1 with TRBJ1-5; 7 nucleotides align to TRBD1. Germline CDR1 SGHRS, CDR2 YFSETQ. V trimming: 2 bases; J trimming: 4 bases; junction bases outside the gene matches: 6. CDR3 length: 15 residues. CDR3 residues: CASSLGTETNQPQHF. The CDR3 DNA is TGCGCCAGCAGCTTAGGGACAGAAACTAATCAGCCCCAGCATTTT.

This clone has only one observation. The V call is TRBV6-1, the J call TRBJ2-7; a possible D gene is TRBD2 (5 bases). V shed 4 bases and J shed 13 bases, with 14 bases lying between them. The CDR3 loop spans 11 amino acids. The V gene's germline CDR1 is MNHNS and CDR2 SASEGT. CDR3 in DNA: TGTGCCAGCAGTGCTGCCGGGATCCCTTACTTC. Translation gives CASSAAGIPYF.

The count of this clone is one. The V call is TRBV5-5, the J call TRBJ1-2, with D maybe TRBD1 (5 bases). The CDR3 length is 16 residues. V was cut by 2 bases and J by 4 bases, with 18 bases left in between. Germline-derived CDR1 and CDR2 are SGHKS and YYEKEE (reference sequence). The CDR3 is CASSFRGGSGPYGYTF. The CDR3 region has the DNA TGTGCCAGCAGCTTCCGGGGGGGATCAGGGCCCTATGGCTACACCTTC.